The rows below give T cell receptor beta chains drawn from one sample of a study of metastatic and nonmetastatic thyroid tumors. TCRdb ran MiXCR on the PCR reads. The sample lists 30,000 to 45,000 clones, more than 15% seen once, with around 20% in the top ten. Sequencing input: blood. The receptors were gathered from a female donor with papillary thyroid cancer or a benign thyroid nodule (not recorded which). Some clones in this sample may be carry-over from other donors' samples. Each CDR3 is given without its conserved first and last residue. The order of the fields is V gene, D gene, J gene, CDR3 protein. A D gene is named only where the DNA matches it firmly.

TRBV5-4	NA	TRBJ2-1	ASSLGGTNRVNEQF
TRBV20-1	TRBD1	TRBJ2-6	SATTGAGAKVLT
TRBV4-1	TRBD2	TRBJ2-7	ASSSGTSVYEQY
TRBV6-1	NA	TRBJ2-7	ASSVLYSSYEQY
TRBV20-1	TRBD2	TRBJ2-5	SVRDLTSGQETQY
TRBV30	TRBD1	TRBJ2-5	AWGDRKYQETQY
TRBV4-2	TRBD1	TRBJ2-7	AISPGQEPYVQY
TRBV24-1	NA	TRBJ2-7	ATSDSAVQTYEQY
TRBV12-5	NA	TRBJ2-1	ASGEGLGGGSEQF
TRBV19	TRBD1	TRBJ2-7	ASMDRTSYEQY
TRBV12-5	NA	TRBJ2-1	ASGLDRGGVWNEQF
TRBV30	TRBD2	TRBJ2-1	AWKLYREGVEQF
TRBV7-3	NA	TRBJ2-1	ASSLRQGVNNEQF
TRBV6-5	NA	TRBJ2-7	ASSYSIAYEQY
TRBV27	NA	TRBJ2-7	ASISTERAYEQY
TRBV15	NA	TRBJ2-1	ATSRGGGKVNEQF
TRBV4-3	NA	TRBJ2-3	ASSQDWQASTDTQY
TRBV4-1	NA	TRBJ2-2	ASSQFGGTNTGELF
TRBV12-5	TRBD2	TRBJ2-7	ASGFRTSGRAYEQY
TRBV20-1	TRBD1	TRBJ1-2	SASVAGGRYGYT
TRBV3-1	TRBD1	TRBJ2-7	ASGDRGRGEQY
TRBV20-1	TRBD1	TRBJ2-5	SAYRQGQETQY
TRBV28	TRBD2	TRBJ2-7	ASTSRTSGGYEQY
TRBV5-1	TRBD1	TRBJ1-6	ASSATGGRNSPLH
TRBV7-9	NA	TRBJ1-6	ASQGIYNSPLH